These 22 T cell receptor beta chains were all obtained from the same sample, sequenced in a study of identical twins listed by TCRdb under 2016. Library preparation employed 5' RACE. Sequencing used an Illumina HiSeq 2000. TCRdb reanalyzed the raw reads on its own, using fastp at Q25 for trimming and MiXCR for clone calling, and kept in-frame beta chains. Rows merge per CDR3 protein into single entries with the most common DNA and genes. In this sample the table shows 690,000 or so distinct CDR3 sequences, 8% to 9% of which occur a single time. The ten top clones hold 0.98% of the sample. This same sample was also part of a study on yellow fever vaccine responses in identical twins.

Material for sequencing was PBMCs. These receptors all come from a young woman in good health.

This clonotype was seen ten or more times. The rearrangement links TRBV5-1 to TRBJ2-3, with TRBD1 matching over 7 bases. Germline assignment: CDR1 SGHRS and CDR2 YFSETQ. J was trimmed by 4 bases and V by 7 bases; bases with no gene match: 9. The CDR3 runs 14 residues. The CDR3 loop is CASHSTGSADTQYF. The CDR3 DNA is TGCGCCAGCCACTCGACAGGGTCCGCAGATACGCAGTATTTT.

At least ten counts were recorded for this clonotype. The rearrangement uses TRBV9 and TRBJ2-2; TRBD2 matches at 7 bases. The germline gives CDR1 SGDLS, CDR2 YYNGEE. The CDR3 spans 13 residues. The V segment lost 2 bases and the J segment 5 bases; nucleotides outside the gene matches: 0. The chain's CDR3 is CASSVSGTGELFF. The CDR3 nucleotides read TGTGCCAGCAGCGTTAGCGGGACCGGGGAGCTGTTTTTT.

In its sample, this clonotype was seen a few times. The chain links TRBV20-1 to TRBJ2-7; D remains ambiguous. CDR1 is DFQATT and CDR2 is SNEGSKA in the germline V gene (reference sequence). V gave up 3 bases and J gave up 5 bases, with 20 bases separating them. There are 15 residues in the CDR3. The CDR3 nucleotides are TGCAGTGCTAGGCCCGGATCGGCCAGCAGCGACGAGCAGTACTTC. Translating it yields CSARPGSASSDEQYF.

This clonotype has only a few counts. This chain uses TRBV18 with TRBJ2-7; TRBD2 matches at 10 bases. CDR1 is KGHSH, CDR2 LQKENI, per germline. Trimming cost V 4 bases and J 3 bases; bases outside gene matches: 6. The CDR3 runs 15 residues. This CDR3 is CASSHPSGSVYEQYF. Here the CDR3 DNA reads TGTGCCAGCTCACACCCTAGCGGGAGCGTCTACGAGCAGTACTTC. Looking up the rest from reference TRBV18 and TRBJ2-7 gives the full variable domain: NAGVMQNPRHLVRRRGQEARLRCSPMKGHSHVYWYRQLPEEGLKFMVYLQKENIIDESGMPKERFSAEFPKEGPSILRIQQVVRGDSAAYFCASSHPSGSVYEQYFGPGTRLTVT.

This clonotype has more than one count but fewer than ten. The genes are TRBV6-1 and TRBJ2-2; D may be TRBD2 (6 bases). Germline V gene sequence: CDR1 MNHNS, CDR2 SASEGT. This CDR3 has 16 amino acids. V was cut by 5 bases and J by 7 bases, with 20 bases left in between. CDR3 amino acids: CASSRPPSGSGGELFF. The CDR3 DNA is TGTGCCAGCAGTCGACCCCCGAGCGGGTCAGGCGGGGAGCTGTTTTTT.

The chain couples TRBV14 to TRBJ2-7; tentative D call: TRBD1 (6 bases). Per the germline V gene, CDR1 is SGHDN and CDR2 is FVKESK. This CDR3 spans 16 amino acids. V was shortened by 0 bases and J by 1 base, with 13 bases between the two germline ends. In nucleotides, the CDR3 is TGTGCCAGCAGCCAAGATTCAGGGGCCTCTTCCTACGAGCAGTACTTC. Residues: CASSQDSGASSYEQYF.

J is TRBJ2-3 and V is TRBV7-2; 10 bases agree with TRBD2. Looked up from germline, CDR1 is SGHTA and CDR2 is FQGNSA. The CDR3 runs to 16 residues. V was clipped by 1 base and J by 4 bases; unmatched bases: 5. The CDR3 protein is CASSLERLAGADTQYF. Here the CDR3 DNA reads TGTGCCAGCAGCTTAGAGAGGCTAGCGGGAGCAGATACGCAGTATTTT. Drawing the rest from reference TRBV7-2 and TRBJ2-3, the complete variable domain is GAGVSQSPSNKVTEKGKDVELRCDPISGHTALYWYRQSLGQGLEFLIYFQGNSAPDKSGLPSDRFSAERTGGSVSTLTIQRTQQEDSAVYLCASSLERLAGADTQYFGPGTRLTVL.

This clonotype was detected a few times. The chain links TRBV9 to TRBJ1-1; D gene unclear. The germline CDR1 and CDR2 sequences are SGDLS and YYNGEE. Trimming removed 0 bases from V and 0 bases from J, with 9 bases in between. The CDR3 is 15 residues long. The CDR3 DNA reads TGTGCCAGCAGCGTAGCGGGTGGCTTGAACACTGAAGCTTTCTTT. The encoded protein is CASSVAGGLNTEAFF.

This clonotype was observed a handful of times. J is TRBJ2-5 and V is TRBV27; D call uncertain. Germline CDR1 MNHEY, CDR2 SMNVEV (reference sequence). The ends were cut back, 6 bases at V and 2 bases at J, with 13 bases in the middle. The CDR3 extends over 14 amino acids. The CDR3 loop is CASSPIGRQETQYF. The CDR3 DNA is TGTGCCAGCAGCCCCATAGGGCGGCAAGAGACCCAGTACTTC.

Only a few counts were recorded for this clonotype. The V call is TRBV29-1, the J call TRBJ2-7; TRBD2 matches at 9 bases. This CDR3 is 14 amino acids long. The J segment lost 3 bases and the V segment lost 4 bases, leaving 7 bases of the junction unmatched. Germline CDR1 SQVTM, CDR2 ANQGSEA. The chain's CDR3 is CSVARTSDYYEQYF. The DNA of the CDR3 is TGCAGCGTTGCCAGGACTAGCGATTACTACGAGCAGTACTTC.

This clonotype was seen only a few times. A junction end diverges from the germline sequence, so it may reflect a read error. The rearrangement joins TRBV3-1 to TRBJ2-5; 7 bases are a match to TRBD2. Germline CDR1 reads LGHDT; CDR2 reads YNNKEL (reference sequence). The CDR3 spans 12 residues. The CDR3 loop is CASSQGGARGNF. CDR3 sequence (DNA): TGTGCCAGCAGCCAAGGCGGCGCGCGGGGGAACTTC.

This clonotype was picked up many times. The V call is TRBV10-3, the J call TRBJ2-7; no clear D. The V and J ends lost 4 bases and 1 base respectively, with 8 bases between them. The CDR3 is made up of 13 amino acids. Per germline, CDR1 ENHRY and CDR2 SYGVKD. The CDR3 coding sequence is TGTGCCATCAGTGTACTACAGTCCTACGAGCAGTACTTC. Amino acids: CAISVLQSYEQYF.

A few counts support this clonotype. The gene calls are TRBV12-3 or TRBV12-4 and TRBJ1-1; D ambiguous. This CDR3 comprises 11 residues. Trimming stripped 6 bases from V and 11 bases from J, with 13 bases between. The CDR3: CASSLGPDAFF. CDR3 DNA: TGTGCCAGCAGCCTAGGCCCGGACGCTTTCTTT.

The chain has TRBV7-9 and TRBJ2-1; a weak D match, TRBD2 (5 bases). The CDR3 length is 14 residues. Per germline, CDR1 SEHNR and CDR2 FQNEAQ (reference sequence). V was cut by 6 bases and J by 0 bases, with 9 bases left in between. The CDR3 DNA reads TGTGCCAGCAGAAGCGGAAACTCCTACAATGAGCAGTTCTTC. It is translated as CASRSGNSYNEQFF. Full variable domain (rest looked up from reference TRBV7-9 and TRBJ2-1): DTGVSQNPRHKITKRGQNVTFRCDPISEHNRLYWYRQTLGQGPEFLTYFQNEAQLEKSRLLSDRFSAERPKGSFSTLEIQRTEQGDSAMYLCASRSGNSYNEQFFGPGTRLTVL.

This chain uses TRBV9 with TRBJ2-1; D gene unclear. This CDR3 has 14 amino acids. Germline V gene sequence: CDR1 SGDLS, CDR2 YYNGEE. V lost 4 bases and J 3 bases, leaving 11 bases between the germline ends. The CDR3 protein is CASSRRQIYNEQFF. The CDR3 nucleotides are TGTGCCAGCAGCCGACGGCAGATCTACAATGAGCAGTTCTTC.

The sample holds many counts of this clonotype. The V gene is TRBV5-6, the J gene TRBJ1-4, with a weak D call TRBD1 (5 bases). This CDR3 contains 15 residues. Trimming took off 2 bases at V and 2 bases at J, with 10 bases between the two ends. CDR1 is SGHDT, CDR2 YYEEEE, per germline. This CDR3 is CASSFGGGTNEKLFF. The CDR3 DNA reads TGTGCCAGCAGCTTTGGCGGGGGGACTAATGAAAAACTGTTTTTT.

This clonotype occurred a few times. The chain combines TRBV6-5 with TRBJ2-3; 10 nucleotides match TRBD2. The CDR3 runs to 18 residues. Per germline, CDR1 MNHEY and CDR2 SVGAGI. V trimming: 0 bases; J trimming: 1 base; junction bases outside the gene matches: 7. The CDR3 region is CASSYSGLAVFGTDTQYF. The CDR3 DNA reads as TGTGCCAGCAGTTACTCTGGACTAGCGGTTTTTGGCACAGATACGCAGTATTTT.

This clonotype was recorded a few times. The CDR3 loop is CASSRPGTGGEAFF. The CDR3 bases are TGTGCCAGCAGCCGTCCCGGGACAGGGGGCGAGGCTTTCTTT. This chain links TRBV6-1 with TRBJ1-1; 12 bases agree with TRBD1. J lost 11 bases, V lost 6 bases, and 10 bases had no gene match. CDR1 is MNHNS, CDR2 SASEGT, per germline. This CDR3 has 14 residues.

The chain joins TRBV2 to TRBJ2-1; TRBD1 agrees at 10 bases. Losses at the gene ends were 4 bases for V and 7 bases for J; bases not matched to a gene: 7. The CDR3 contains 15 residues. CDR1 is SNHLY, CDR2 FYNNEI, per germline. In DNA form, the CDR3 reads TGTGCCAGCAGTGGAGCGACAGGGGGCGGGAATGAGCAGTTCTTC. Protein: CASSGATGGGNEQFF.

The chain recombines TRBV28 with TRBJ2-7, with TRBD1 identical over 7 bases. V lost 6 bases and J lost 0; bases outside the gene matches: 8. Germline V gives CDR1 MDHEN, CDR2 SYDVKM. The CDR3 runs to 15 residues. The CDR3 reads CASRADRLSSYEQYF. CDR3 nucleotide sequence: TGTGCCAGCAGGGCGGACAGGCTTAGCTCCTACGAGCAGTACTTC.

At least ten counts were recorded for this clonotype. The chain recombines TRBV5-1 with TRBJ2-7; 8 bases are a match to TRBD1. CDR1 and CDR2 (germline): SGHRS, YFSETQ. The ends lost 4 bases at V and 5 bases at J; junction bases unmatched: 8. The CDR3 is 14 residues long. This CDR3 is CASSRGQGINEQYF. The DNA for the CDR3 is TGCGCCAGCAGCCGCGGACAGGGAATTAACGAGCAGTACTTC. Based on the CDR3 plus reference TRBV5-1 and TRBJ2-7, the full variable domain is KAGVTQTPRYLIKTRGQQVTLSCSPISGHRSVSWYQQTPGQGLQFLFEYFSETQRNKGNFPGRFSGRQFSNSRSEMNVSTLELGDSALYLCASSRGQGINEQYFGPGTRLTVT.

This clonotype was seen a few times. The V and J genes are TRBV29-1 and TRBJ2-7; the match to TRBD1 covers 10 bases. Germline lookup yields CDR1 SQVTM and CDR2 ANQGSEA. This CDR3 has 14 residues. V shed 7 bases and J 2 bases; nucleotides not matched to a gene: 8. CDR3 sequence reads: CSAEDRGETYEQYF. The CDR3 DNA follows: TGCAGCGCCGAGGACAGGGGGGAGACCTACGAGCAGTACTTC.